These 10 T cell receptor beta chains were all obtained from the same sample, sequenced in a study of identical twins (dated by TCRdb to between 2015 and 2016). The library was prepared using 5' RACE. Sequencing was performed on an Illumina HiSeq 2000. TCRdb trimmed public reads at Q25 via fastp, called clones via MiXCR and kept in-frame beta chains. Rows merge per CDR3 protein into single entries with the most common DNA and genes. The sample table contains 250,000 to 350,000 distinct CDR3 sequences; only one count was recorded for 8.5% to 9.5% of them. Roughly 7% of the sample comes from the top ten. This sample was shared with a second study, whose subject was yellow fever vaccine responses in identical twins.

The specimen was CD8+ T cells sorted from blood. Receptor source: a woman aged 18-35 years in good health.

The chain combines TRBV20-1 with TRBJ2-5; D is undetermined. The V end lost 1 base, the J end lost 1 base, and 13 bases lay between the germline ends. CDR1 is DFQATT and CDR2 is SNEGSKA in the germline V gene (reference sequence). The CDR3 is made up of 15 amino acids. CDR3 coding DNA: TGCAGTGCTAGAGTCGGGCCGAAAATCCAAGAGACCCAGTACTTC. Amino acids: CSARVGPKIQETQYF.

This chain connects TRBV6-4 to TRBJ2-1; 11 positions match TRBD2. CDR3 length equals 15 residues. The junction had 8 bases not matched to a gene; V was cut back by 5 bases and J by 8 bases. Germline V gene sequence: CDR1 MRHNA, CDR2 SNTAGT. The CDR3, as DNA: TGTGCCAGCAGTATTAGCGGGGGGGCCGGCGATGAGCAGTTCTTC. It encodes CASSISGGAGDEQFF.

This clonotype was seen more than once but under ten times. This chain joins TRBV9 and TRBJ2-2; 15 nucleotides line up with TRBD2. J gave up 2 bases and V 3 bases, and 5 bases lay outside the gene matches. Germline V gene data show CDR1 as SGDLS and CDR2 as YYNGEE. CDR3 length: 18 amino acids. The CDR3 loop reads CASSERTSGGANTGELFF. CDR3 sequence (DNA): TGTGCCAGCAGCGAGAGGACTAGCGGGGGGGCCAACACCGGGGAGCTGTTTTTT.

This chain links TRBV5-1 with TRBJ2-3; D possibly uses TRBD1 or TRBD2 (5 bases each). Trimming pared 1 base from V and 0 bases from J, leaving 18 bases between. Germline V gives CDR1 SGHRS, CDR2 YFSETQ. The CDR3 has 18 residues. CDR3 in DNA: TGCGCCAGCAGCTTGTATGTTGGGGGAATCGGCAGCACAGATACGCAGTATTTT. Encoded protein: CASSLYVGGIGSTDTQYF. The variable domain in full, completed from reference TRBV5-1 and TRBJ2-3, reads KAGVTQTPRYLIKTRGQQVTLSCSPISGHRSVSWYQQTPGQGLQFLFEYFSETQRNKGNFPGRFSGRQFSNSRSEMNVSTLELGDSALYLCASSLYVGGIGSTDTQYFGPGTRLTVL.

This clonotype has a handful of counts. The rearrangement uses TRBV7-6 and TRBJ2-1, with 7 nucleotides matching TRBD1. After removal of 4 bases from V and 4 bases from J, the junction contained 7 bases not matched to a gene. The CDR3 covers 15 residues. In germline, CDR1 is SGHVS, CDR2 FNYEAQ. CDR3 in amino acids: CASSSPGQYYNEQFF. The CDR3 DNA reads TGTGCCAGCAGCTCTCCGGGACAGTATTACAATGAGCAGTTCTTC.

This clonotype was found a few times. The J gene is TRBJ2-7, the V gene TRBV7-9, with TRBD1 matching over 7 bases. CDR3 length: 14 residues. From germline, CDR1 is SEHNR and CDR2 FQNEAQ (reference sequence). The V segment lost 0 bases and the J segment 3 bases; nucleotides outside the gene matches: 2. The CDR3 protein is CASSLAGTDYEQYF. CDR3 DNA sequence: TGTGCCAGCAGCTTAGCGGGGACAGACTACGAGCAGTACTTC.

The chain has TRBV25-1 and TRBJ2-5, with D possibly being TRBD1 or TRBD2 (5 bases each). Germline V gene sequence: CDR1 MGHDK, CDR2 SYGVNS. The CDR3 consists of 20 residues. Trimming took off 0 bases at V and 2 bases at J, with 25 bases between the two ends. CDR3 coding DNA: TGTGCCAGCAGTGAATATACGGCTGAGGAACCTGGGGGTAATCAAGAGACCCAGTACTTC. It yields the protein CASSEYTAEEPGGNQETQYF. The entire variable domain, with the rest obtained from reference TRBV25-1 and TRBJ2-5, is as follows: EADIYQTPRYLVIGTGKKITLECSQTMGHDKMYWYQQDPGMELHLIHYSYGVNSTEKGDLSSESTVSRIRTEHFPLTLESARPSHTSQYLCASSEYTAEEPGGNQETQYFGPGTRLLVL.

This clonotype came up a few times. The chain carries TRBV20-1 and TRBJ2-2; TRBD1 aligns across 8 bases. The V gene's germline CDR1 is DFQATT and CDR2 SNEGSKA (reference sequence). CDR3 length: 15 amino acids. Unmatched junction bases numbered 5, after V lost 5 bases and J lost 0 bases. The chain's CDR3 is CSAVNRGSNTGELFF. The CDR3 DNA is TGCAGTGCTGTTAACAGGGGGTCGAACACCGGGGAGCTGTTTTTT.

This clonotype occurred many times. This sequence joins TRBV25-1 and TRBJ2-1; TRBD1 is a possible D gene (5 bases). Trimming took 1 base from V and 4 from J, leaving 11 bases between them. CDR3 length: 15 amino acids. From germline, CDR1 is MGHDK and CDR2 SYGVNS. CDR3 sequence (DNA): TGTGCCAGCAGTGAATGGGGCGCAGAATACAATGAGCAGTTCTTC. Translating gives CASSEWGAEYNEQFF. Full variable domain (missing parts from reference TRBV25-1 and TRBJ2-1): EADIYQTPRYLVIGTGKKITLECSQTMGHDKMYWYQQDPGMELHLIHYSYGVNSTEKGDLSSESTVSRIRTEHFPLTLESARPSHTSQYLCASSEWGAEYNEQFFGPGTRLTVL.

This clonotype has a single count. The chain carries TRBV20-1 and TRBJ2-2, with a weak D call TRBD1 (6 bases). V was clipped by 0 bases and J by 0 bases, with 11 bases between them. CDR1 and CDR2 from the germline V gene are DFQATT and SNEGSKA (reference sequence). This CDR3 region has 16 residues. CDR3 sequence reads: CSARDPDRTNTGELFF. Written as DNA, the CDR3 is TGCAGTGCTAGAGATCCGGACAGAACGAACACCGGGGAGCTGTTTTTT.